These T cell receptor beta chains were read from a single sample in a study of T cells expressing NK-cell markers. For each CDR3 protein, TCRdb gives one entry from its re-call of the 5' RACE reads, without DNA. Here the sample table reports around 140,000 distinct CDR3 sequences. The specimen was blood T cells: a sorted CD56 or NKG2C T cell subset, CD4+ or CD8+ T cells, or bulk PBMC T cells (not recorded which). Receptors originate from a man aged 18 to 29 in good health. The CDR3 runs from the conserved cysteine through the conserved F or W.

j_call cdr3_length v_call cdr3_aa
TRBJ1-6 16 TRBV7-9 CASSFATGKTNSPLHF
TRBJ2-2 21 TRBV5-1 CASSPYGGGLAGGLKTGELFF
TRBJ1-2 13 TRBV7-8 CASSLAEGDGYTF
TRBJ2-7 13 TRBV27 CASGPQGTYEQYF
TRBJ2-7 18 TRBV5-6 CASSPPGTSGRAVYEQYF
TRBJ2-2 17 TRBV14 CASSQVVDGSNTGELFF
TRBJ2-1 16 TRBV7-2 CASSSRDTGSYNEQFF
TRBJ2-2 16 TRBV6-1 CASSDSRPTNTGELFF
TRBJ2-2 13 TRBV6-6 CAIKGRDTGELFF
TRBJ2-1 21 TRBV11-2 CASSLDGVRLAAISSYNEQFF
TRBJ2-1 20 TRBV12-3/TRBV12-4 CASSPSAGLAGGSAYNEQFF
TRBJ1-1 14 TRBV25-1 CASSEGTTGTEAFF
TRBJ1-1 14 TRBV14 CASSQVGGYTEAFF
TRBJ2-1 17 TRBV14 CASSATGLAGGLSEQFF
TRBJ1-5 14 TRBV2 CASQFGGFNQPQHF
TRBJ1-6 18 TRBV7-8 CASSSRITTEGYHSPLHF
TRBJ2-1 12 TRBV7-6 CASSGPGNEQFF
TRBJ2-1 16 TRBV18 CASSPGLAGESNEQFF
TRBJ2-7 16 TRBV11-2 CASSSPLDSIGYEQYF
TRBJ2-2 15 TRBV11-3 CASSSPGERAGELFF
TRBJ2-1 14 TRBV27 CASRTSGEYNEQFF
TRBJ2-2 16 TRBV9 CASSVGTGGVTGELFF
TRBJ1-1 13 TRBV11-2 CASSVIRGYEAFF
TRBJ2-3 16 TRBV28 CASSLTSGSWTDTQYF
TRBJ2-1 14 TRBV29-1 CSVEGSSGSDEQFF
TRBJ1-2 13 TRBV29-1 CSVEYSGGNGYTF
TRBJ2-3 17 TRBV7-9 CASSAVLGRSSTDTQYF
TRBJ2-1 14 TRBV7-9 CASSPTSGYNEQFF
TRBJ2-2 16 TRBV7-9 CASSNGQGISDGELFF
TRBJ2-2 11 TRBV19 CASTNTGELFF
TRBJ1-6 15 TRBV12-3/TRBV12-4 CASSETGQANSPLHF